The next 5 T cell receptor beta chains were all read from a single sample in a study of CD8 T cells in ankylosing spondylitis. Regarding the study as a whole: Ankylosing spondylitis blood seemed to carry a telltale TCR beta motif made of about 8 highly homologous variants.

Their antigens remain unidentified. One entry per CDR3 protein results from TCRdb running MiXCR on the 5' RACE reads. This table holds roughly 670,000 distinct CDR3 sequences, under 20% found once. The sequenced sample was blood, either unsorted or a sorted T cell fraction (not recorded which). These receptors all come from a male donor with ankylosing spondylitis.

This chain connects TRBV7-9 to TRBJ2-3; TRBD2 agrees at 9 bases. J lost 6 bases, V lost 2 bases, and 3 bases had no gene match. Germline lookup yields CDR1 SEHNR and CDR2 FQNEAQ (reference sequence). CDR3 length: 14 residues. CDR3 loop: CASSLWLAGDTQYF. The CDR3 DNA is TGTGCCAGCAGCTTATGGCTAGCGGGGGATACGCAGTATTTT.

This rearrangement joins TRBV15 to TRBJ1-2; unclear D gene. With 0 bases removed from V and 7 bases from J, the gap between germline ends came to 9 bases. Looked up from germline, CDR1 is LNHNV and CDR2 is YYDKDF (reference sequence). There are 13 residues in the CDR3. CDR3 nucleotides: TGTGCCACCAGCAGAGATTTTTCGGGTGGCTACACCTTC. Translation: CATSRDFSGGYTF.

This rearrangement joins TRBV9 to TRBJ2-1; 12 nucleotides line up with TRBD1. This CDR3 region has 16 residues. CDR1 is SGDLS and CDR2 is YYNGEE in the germline V gene. Losses at the gene ends were 3 bases for V and 4 bases for J; bases not matched to a gene: 5. For the CDR3, the DNA is TGTGCCAGCAGCGCGGGGACAGGGGGCGAATACAATGAGCAGTTCTTC. Its protein product is CASSAGTGGEYNEQFF.

The chain combines TRBV20-1 with TRBJ1-4, with a tentative D call TRBD1 (5 bases). The CDR3 consists of 14 residues. With 6 bases removed from V and 0 bases from J, the gap between germline ends came to 11 bases. Germline CDR1 is DFQATT and CDR2 is SNEGSKA (reference sequence). This CDR3 is CSAEGLATNEKLFF. In DNA form, the CDR3 reads TGCAGTGCCGAGGGACTCGCAACTAATGAAAAACTGTTTTTT.

V and J are TRBV3-1 and TRBJ2-5; tentatively, D is TRBD1 (6 bases). CDR1 and CDR2 from the germline V gene are LGHDT and YNNKEL (reference sequence). Deletions cut 3 bases from V and 5 bases from J, with 13 bases between. The CDR3 runs 14 residues. CDR3 nucleotides: TGTGCCAGCAGCCAGAACAGGGCTCGGGAGACCCAGTACTTC. This codes for CASSQNRARETQYF.